These 5 T cell receptor beta chains were sequenced from one sample in a study of shared clonotypes between healthy human individuals. Produced via immunoSEQ multiplex PCR; TCRdb's table is partial and in-frame only. Of around 2.3 million clones listed, 90% to 96% are singletons. Material for sequencing was naive CD4+ T cells sorted from blood. The subset here: CD45RA+ positively selected. Every receptor here comes from a man younger than 30 in good health.

This clone was observed a single time. This chain joins TRBV7-8 and TRBJ2-3, with a weak D call TRBD2 (6 bases). The CDR3 contains 17 residues. Germline CDR1 SGHVS, CDR2 FQNEAQ. V lost 5 bases to trimming and J lost 0 bases, with 18 bases between them. This CDR3 reads CASSQLPSVTSTDTQYF. The CDR3 coding sequence is TGTGCCAGCAGCCAGTTACCTAGCGTAACTAGCACAGATACGCAGTATTTT.

The CDR3 DNA reads TGCTCATCCCCCGGGTCGGGTTACGAGCAGTACTTC. This sequence encodes CSSPGSGYEQYF. The chain is built from TRBV29-1 and TRBJ2-7; no clear D. Germline CDR1 SQVTM, CDR2 ANQGSEA. The CDR3 is made up of 12 amino acids.

The chain joins TRBV19 to TRBJ2-4, with TRBD1 matching over 7 bases. V shed 5 bases and J 1 base; nucleotides not matched to a gene: 11. CDR1 is LNHDA, CDR2 SQIVND, per germline (reference sequence). The CDR3 has 17 residues. The CDR3 DNA follows: TGTGCCAGTAGTGACGGTACAGGGGCCAGGGCCAAAAACATTCAGTACTTC. This encodes CASSDGTGARAKNIQYF. The full variable domain, in which reference TRBV19 and TRBJ2-4 provide the parts outside the CDR3, is DGGITQSPKYLFRKEGQNVTLSCEQNLNHDAMYWYRQDPGQGLRLIYYSQIVNDFQKGDIAEGYSVSREKKESFPLTVTSAQKNPTAFYLCASSDGTGARAKNIQYFGAGTRLSVL.

The gene calls are TRBV4-2 and TRBJ2-7, with D uncertain. V shed 0 bases and J shed 2 bases, with 11 bases lying between them. The length of the CDR3 is 15 residues. From germline, CDR1 is LGHNA and CDR2 YNFKEQ. The CDR3 region has the DNA TGTGCCAGCAGCCAAGACCTGTGGCAGACCTACGAGCAGTACTTC. Amino acid sequence: CASSQDLWQTYEQYF.

Here the CDR3 reads CASSGGQTKGTQYF. As DNA, the CDR3 is TGTGCCAGCAGCGGTGGGCAGACAAAAGGGACCCAGTACTTC. The V call is TRBV9, the J call TRBJ2-5, with no clear D. Trimming took off 3 bases at V and 7 bases at J, with 16 bases between the two ends. The CDR3 extends over 14 amino acids. Germline lookup yields CDR1 SGDLS and CDR2 YYNGEE.